This TCR beta chain was captured by sequencing in a study of blood T cell repertoires in COVID-19. Two negative PCRs, clearance, or symptom resolution had been documented for recovered Cohort 3 donors. The authors' processing: Reference gene primer amplification yielded estimated nucleated cell counts. Libraries were prepared by immunoSEQ multiplex PCR; TCRdb keeps only in-frame clonotypes and omits some of them. D and trimming were read from the DNA, whereas the V and J calls and clone size are those reported in that table. The sample contains 200,000 to 300,000 clones, 86% of which appear only once. The TCR sequence derives from a woman aged 18 to 35 who had recovered from COVID-19. Sample: PBMCs or T cells enriched from blood (not recorded which).

This chain's CDR3 is CASSSGSYNEQFF. The CDR3 nucleotides are TGTGCCAGCAGTTCGGGCTCCTACAATGAGCAGTTCTTC. The chain has TRBV27 and TRBJ2-1; D gene uncertain. This CDR3 region has 13 residues. The V gene's germline CDR1 is MNHEY and CDR2 SMNVEV (reference sequence). The V gene lost 4 bases and the J gene lost 0 bases, with 4 bases spanning the gap.